This T cell receptor (beta chain) is drawn from a study of blood T cell repertoires in COVID-19. In Seattle, patients joined the study during active infection and were tracked longitudinally. Trimming took off 6 bases at V and 9 bases at J, with 9 bases between the two ends. The V gene's germline CDR1 is SNHLY and CDR2 FYNNEI. The CDR3 covers 11 residues. Per the original methods: How many nucleated cells were present was estimated from reference gene primer amplification. Sequencing used immunoSEQ multiplex PCR; TCRdb keeps in-frame clones, though not all of them. The V and J calls and clone size were taken over from that table, and D and trimming were inferred from the DNA. The sample lists more than 300,000 clones, 90% occurring once.

This clonotype originated in a woman in her 40s with COVID-19, enrolled during active disease. The rearrangement joins TRBV2 to TRBJ2-1, with D possibly being TRBD2 (5 bases). The sequencing sample was made of peripheral blood. This CDR3 is CASRFEGEQFF. The DNA of the CDR3 is TGTGCCAGCAGATTCGAGGGTGAGCAGTTCTTC.